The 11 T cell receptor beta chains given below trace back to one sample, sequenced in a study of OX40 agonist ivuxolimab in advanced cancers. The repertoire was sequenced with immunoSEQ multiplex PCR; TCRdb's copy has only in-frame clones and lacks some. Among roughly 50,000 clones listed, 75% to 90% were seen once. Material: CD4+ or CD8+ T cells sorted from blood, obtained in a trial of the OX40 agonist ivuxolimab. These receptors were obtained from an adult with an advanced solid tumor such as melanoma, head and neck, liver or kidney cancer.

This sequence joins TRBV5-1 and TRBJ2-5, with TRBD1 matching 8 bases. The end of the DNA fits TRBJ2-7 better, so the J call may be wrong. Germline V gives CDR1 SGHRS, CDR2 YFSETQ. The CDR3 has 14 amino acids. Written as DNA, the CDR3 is TGCGCCAGCAGTCGCGGACAGGGCCCCTACGAGCAGTACTTC. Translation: CASSRGQGPYEQYF.

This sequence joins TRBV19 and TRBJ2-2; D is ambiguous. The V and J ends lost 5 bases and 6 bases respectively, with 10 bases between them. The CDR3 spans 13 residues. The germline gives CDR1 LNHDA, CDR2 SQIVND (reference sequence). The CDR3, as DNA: TGTGCCAGTAGTGTTTTGATGTCCGGGGAGCTGTTTTTT. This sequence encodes CASSVLMSGELFF.

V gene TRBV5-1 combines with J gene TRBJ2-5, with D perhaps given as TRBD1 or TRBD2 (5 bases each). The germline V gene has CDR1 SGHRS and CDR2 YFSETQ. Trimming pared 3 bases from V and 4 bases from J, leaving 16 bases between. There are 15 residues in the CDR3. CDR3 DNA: TGCGCCAGCAGCTCGATAGGGGAGAGGGGAGAGACCCAGTACTTC. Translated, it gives CASSSIGERGETQYF. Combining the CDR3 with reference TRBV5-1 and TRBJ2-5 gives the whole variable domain KAGVTQTPRYLIKTRGQQVTLSCSPISGHRSVSWYQQTPGQGLQFLFEYFSETQRNKGNFPGRFSGRQFSNSRSEMNVSTLELGDSALYLCASSSIGERGETQYFGPGTRLLVL.

The CDR3 reads CASSPGQTRKTNEKLFF. DNA of the CDR3: TGTGCCAGTAGCCCGGGACAGACAAGAAAAACTAATGAAAAACTGTTTTTT. The rearrangement uses TRBV19 and TRBJ1-4, with 7 bases identical to TRBD1. Germline assignment: CDR1 LNHDA and CDR2 SQIVND (reference sequence). With V trimmed by 6 bases and J by 1 base, 11 bases remained unmatched. This CDR3 comprises 17 residues. The whole variable domain, remainder taken from reference TRBV19 and TRBJ1-4, is DGGITQSPKYLFRKEGQNVTLSCEQNLNHDAMYWYRQDPGQGLRLIYYSQIVNDFQKGDIAEGYSVSREKKESFPLTVTSAQKNPTAFYLCASSPGQTRKTNEKLFFGSGTQLSVL.

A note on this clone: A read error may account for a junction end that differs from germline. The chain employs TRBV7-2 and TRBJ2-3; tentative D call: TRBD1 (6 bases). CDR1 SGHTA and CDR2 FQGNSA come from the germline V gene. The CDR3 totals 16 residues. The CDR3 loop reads CASSLSVRERTDAQYF. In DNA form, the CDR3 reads TGTGCCAGCAGCTTAAGCGTCAGGGAACGGACAGATGCGCAGTATTTT.

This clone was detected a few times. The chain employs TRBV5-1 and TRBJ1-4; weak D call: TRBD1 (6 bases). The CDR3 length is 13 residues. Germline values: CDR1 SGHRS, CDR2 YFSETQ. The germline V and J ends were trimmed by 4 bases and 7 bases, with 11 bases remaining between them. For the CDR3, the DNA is TGCGCCAGCAGCGGGGGGGCCGTTGAAAAACTGTTTTTT. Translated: CASSGGAVEKLFF.

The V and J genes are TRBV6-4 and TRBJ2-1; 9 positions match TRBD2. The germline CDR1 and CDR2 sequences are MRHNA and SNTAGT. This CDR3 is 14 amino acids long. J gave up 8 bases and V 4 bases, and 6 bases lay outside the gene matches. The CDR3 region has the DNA TGTGCCAGCAGTGCAAGCGGGGGGCCCGATGAGCAGTTCTTC. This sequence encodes CASSASGGPDEQFF.

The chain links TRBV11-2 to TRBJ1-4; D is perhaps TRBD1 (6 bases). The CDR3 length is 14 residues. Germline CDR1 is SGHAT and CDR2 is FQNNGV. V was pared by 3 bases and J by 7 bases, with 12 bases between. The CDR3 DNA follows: TGTGCCAGCAGCTTTCGGGGGCAAGGTGAAAAACTGTTTTTT. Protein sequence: CASSFRGQGEKLFF.

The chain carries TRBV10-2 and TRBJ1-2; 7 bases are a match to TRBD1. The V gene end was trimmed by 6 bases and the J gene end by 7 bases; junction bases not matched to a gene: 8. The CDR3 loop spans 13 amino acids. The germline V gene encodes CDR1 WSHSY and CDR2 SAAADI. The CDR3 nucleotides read TGCGCCAGCAGAGGGGGCGGAACGGCTGGCTACACCTTC. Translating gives CASRGGGTAGYTF.

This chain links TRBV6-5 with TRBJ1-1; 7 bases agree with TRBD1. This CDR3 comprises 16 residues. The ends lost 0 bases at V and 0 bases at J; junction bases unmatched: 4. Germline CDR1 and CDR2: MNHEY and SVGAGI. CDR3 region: CASSYSAGQLNTEAFF. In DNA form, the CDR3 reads TGTGCCAGCAGTTACTCGGCGGGACAGCTGAACACTGAAGCTTTCTTT.

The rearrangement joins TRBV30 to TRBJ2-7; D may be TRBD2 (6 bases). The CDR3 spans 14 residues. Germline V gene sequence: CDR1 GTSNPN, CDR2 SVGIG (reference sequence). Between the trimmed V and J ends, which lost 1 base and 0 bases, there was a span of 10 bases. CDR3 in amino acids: CAWSALGGSYEQYF. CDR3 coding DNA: TGTGCCTGGAGTGCTTTGGGGGGCTCCTACGAGCAGTACTTC.